The rows below give T cell receptor beta chains drawn from one sample of a study of T cell clones after liver transplantation. Repertoires were generated with immunoSEQ multiplex PCR, while TCRdb's copy carries only in-frame clones and drops some. The sample yields approximately 100,000 clones, around 83% seen once. The material sequenced was CD4+ T cells from blood, taken before liver transplant. These receptors all come from a human donor who received a liver transplant. Both conserved end residues are part of each CDR3. D genes are given only for firm matches. Some rows mark clone size as missing; the rest say once, few, many or name a class of expanded clone.

V gene,clone size,CDR3 length,D gene,J gene,CDR3 protein,CDR3 DNA
TRBV7-2,once,14,NA,TRBJ1-2,CASSSGPGTGGYTF,TGTGCCAGCAGCTCCGGGCCAGGGACTGGGGGCTACACCTTC
TRBV5-4,NA,18,TRBD2,TRBJ2-2,CASSSLWREGMRTGELFF,TGTGCCAGCAGCTCCCTTTGGCGGGAGGGAATGAGGACCGGGGAGCTGTTTTTT
TRBV30,NA,11,NA,TRBJ2-7,CAWSADYEQYF,TGTGCCTGGAGTGCAGACTACGAGCAGTACTTC
TRBV29-1,NA,15,NA,TRBJ1-1,CSGLGGRGVYTEAFF,TGCAGCGGGCTCGGGGGCCGCGGGGTGTACACTGAAGCTTTCTTT
TRBV19,NA,15,NA,TRBJ1-5,CASSLGATSNQPQHF,TGTGCCAGTAGTTTAGGGGCTACTAGCAATCAGCCCCAGCATTTT
TRBV30,NA,15,TRBD2,TRBJ2-5,CAASWHLAGPSAQYF,TGTGCTGCCTCCTGGCACCTAGCGGGACCCTCGGCCCAGTACTTC
TRBV6-1,NA,13,NA,TRBJ1-1,CASRRAVNTEAFF,TGTGCCAGCAGAAGGGCCGTGAACACTGAAGCTTTCTTT
TRBV10-2,NA,14,NA,TRBJ1-4,CASFQGGTNEKLFF,TGCGCCAGCTTCCAGGGTGGGACTAATGAAAAACTGTTTTTT
TRBV18,NA,15,TRBD1,TRBJ2-3,CASSSTGISLDTQYF,TGTGCCAGCTCATCGACAGGGATTTCCCTCGATACGCAGTATTTT
TRBV6-5,NA,13,NA,TRBJ1-3,CASSAPGGNTIYF,TGTGCCAGCAGTGCCCCAGGGGGAAACACCATATATTTT
TRBV18,NA,14,TRBD1,TRBJ2-7,CASSQMGTEGEQYF,TGTGCCAGCTCACAGATGGGGACAGAGGGCGAGCAGTACTTC
TRBV7-3,once,11,NA,TRBJ1-1,CASSLGLEAFF,TGTGCCAGCAGCTTAGGCCTGGAAGCTTTCTTT
TRBV4-1,few,16,NA,TRBJ1-2,CASRSTGRGKSSGYTF,TGCGCCAGCAGATCCACAGGGAGGGGGAAGTCTTCTGGCTACACCTTC
TRBV9,NA,21,TRBD2,TRBJ2-5,CASSVGLAGVSVHLFQETQYF,TGTGCCAGCAGCGTGGGACTAGCGGGGGTTTCGGTACATCTTTTCCAAGAGACCCAGTACTTC
TRBV6-6,NA,13,NA,TRBJ2-7,CASSPGLTYEQYF,TGTGCCAGCAGCCCCGGCTTAACCTACGAGCAGTACTTC
TRBV2,NA,15,TRBD1,TRBJ1-2,CARYWTGANNYGYTF,TGTGCCAGATATTGGACAGGGGCTAATAACTATGGCTACACCTTC
TRBV21-1,NA,13,NA,TRBJ2-5,CASSIRQGKTQYF,TGTGCCAGCAGCATTCGACAGGGAAAGACCCAGTACTTC
TRBV5-6,NA,12,TRBD1,TRBJ1-1,CASSGNRQGRVF,TGTGCCAGCAGTGGTAACCGACAGGGGAGGGTCTTT
TRBV19,NA,16,TRBD1,TRBJ2-3,CASSMGQGTFTDTQYF,TGTGCCAGTAGTATGGGACAGGGGACCTTCACAGATACGCAGTATTTT
TRBV5-1,once,14,NA,TRBJ1-6,CASSPGHQEPPLHF,TGCGCCAGCAGCCCGGGACACCAAGAACCACCCCTCCACTTT
TRBV19,NA,13,NA,TRBJ2-7,CASRAGNFYEQYF,TGTGCCAGTAGGGCAGGGAACTTCTACGAGCAGTACTTC
TRBV5-4,NA,19,TRBD1,TRBJ2-6,CASSGGQGATPSGANVLTF,TGTGCCAGCAGCGGTGGACAGGGGGCAACCCCCTCTGGGGCCAACGTCCTGACTTTC
TRBV7-3,NA,15,TRBD2,TRBJ2-2,CASSRLAGRTGELFF,TGTGCCAGCAGCCGCCTAGCGGGAAGGACCGGGGAGCTGTTTTTT
TRBV5-1,once,13,NA,TRBJ2-2,CASSLYRVGELFF,TGCGCCAGCAGCTTGTACAGGGTCGGGGAGCTGTTTTTT
TRBV6-1,NA,15,NA,TRBJ2-3,CASGGTSFKTDTQYF,TGTGCCAGCGGGGGGACCTCGTTCAAGACAGATACGCAGTATTTT